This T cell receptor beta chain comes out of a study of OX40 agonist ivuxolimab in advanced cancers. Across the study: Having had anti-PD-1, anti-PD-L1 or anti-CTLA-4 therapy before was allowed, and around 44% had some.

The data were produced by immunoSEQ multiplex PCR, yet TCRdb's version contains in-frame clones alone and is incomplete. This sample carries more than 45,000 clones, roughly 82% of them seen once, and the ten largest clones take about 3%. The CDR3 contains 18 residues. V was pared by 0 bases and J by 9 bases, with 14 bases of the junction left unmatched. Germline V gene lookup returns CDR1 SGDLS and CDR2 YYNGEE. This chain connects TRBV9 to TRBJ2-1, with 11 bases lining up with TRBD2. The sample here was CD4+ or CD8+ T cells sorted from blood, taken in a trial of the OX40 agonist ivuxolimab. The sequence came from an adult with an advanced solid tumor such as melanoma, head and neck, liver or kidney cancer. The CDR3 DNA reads TGTGCCAGCAGCGTAGTAAGTAGCGGGGGGGCAGGTCTCGCTGAGCAGTTCTTC. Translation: CASSVVSSGGAGLAEQFF.